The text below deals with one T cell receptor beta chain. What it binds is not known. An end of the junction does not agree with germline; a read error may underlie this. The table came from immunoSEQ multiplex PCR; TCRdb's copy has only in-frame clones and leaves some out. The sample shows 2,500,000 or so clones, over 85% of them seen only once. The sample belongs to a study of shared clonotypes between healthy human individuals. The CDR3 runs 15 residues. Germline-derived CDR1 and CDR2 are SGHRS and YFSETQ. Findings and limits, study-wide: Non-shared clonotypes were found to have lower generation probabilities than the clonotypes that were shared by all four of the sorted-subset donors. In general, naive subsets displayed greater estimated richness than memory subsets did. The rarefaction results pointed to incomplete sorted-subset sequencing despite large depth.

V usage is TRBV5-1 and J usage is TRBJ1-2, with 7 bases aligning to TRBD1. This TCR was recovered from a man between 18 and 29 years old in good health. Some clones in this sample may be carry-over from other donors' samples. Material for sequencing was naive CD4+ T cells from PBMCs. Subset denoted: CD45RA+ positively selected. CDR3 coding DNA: TGTGCCAGCAGCTTCGTTCAGGGGGAAAGTGGTGGCTACACCTTC. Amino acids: CASSFVQGESGGYTF.